This T cell receptor (beta chain) derives from a study of regulatory T cells in long-lasting Graves disease (dated by TCRdb to about 2021). With regard to the full study: To count as having persistent Graves' disease, a patient had to have received antithyroid drug treatment for over 5 years with TSH receptor autoantibodies remaining persistently positive. Persistent Graves' disease patients in the clinical cohort had taken antithyroid drugs for roughly ten years on average. The study was registered as a clinical trial and conducted in China. Patients with persistent Graves' disease were compared with patients with newly diagnosed Graves' disease using TCR sequencing and RNA sequencing of peripheral blood. A total of 33 samples underwent TCR sequencing: 13 from persistent and around 20 from newly diagnosed Graves' disease patients.

Reading from cysteine to phenylalanine, the CDR3 counts 13 amino acids. Solely the CDR3 DNA is kept, with 39 bases framed from the first base. V sheds 5 bases and J sheds 2 bases, leaving 9 bases between their ends. The germline V gene sets CDR1 to SGHVS and CDR2 to FNYEAQ. The library was obtained by multiplex PCR. Sequencing took place on an Illumina HiSeq 4000. iRepertoire HTBI primers and Arm-PCR amplification of CDR3 regions were used to construct TCR beta libraries. Before sequencing, the PCR products underwent gel purification. On the authors' methods: Gene usage analysis of CDR3 amino acid clonotypes used the 62 TRBV and about 15 TRBJ segments found across samples. COPE and FqMerger were used to merge filtered high-quality paired reads into contigs. BLAST was used to align contigs to the IMGT TRBV, TRBD and TRBJ reference genes, and CDR3 was defined following IMGT. Clonotypes above 0.1% frequency were classified as highly expanded clones. Shannon entropy served as the measure of repertoire diversity, while the Gini coefficient captured V-J evenness. Public clonotypes were defined as clonotypes shared by more than one individual. TCRdb reworked the public reads: Q25 trimming with fastp, MiXCR clone assembly, productive beta chains retained. Rows matching on CDR3 protein sequence are summarized as one entry with the most common DNA and genes. These V and J calls derive from TCRdb rather than the authors' analysis. The sample contains roughly 500,000 distinct CDR3 sequences, less than 25% of them found a single time. In total, the top ten clones hold about 7.8% of the sample.

This clonotype was observed a few times. This receptor's antigen is unknown. No qualities accompany the bases; no much larger clone lies one base away. Overall results and qualifications from the work: A larger number of public clonotypes was shared among persistent patients (approximately 2,600) than among newly diagnosed patients (roughly 980). Persistent disease showed preferential use of TRBV28, TRBJ1-2 and TRBJ2-5, whereas newly diagnosed disease favored TRBV20-1 and TRBJ2-1. Only peripheral blood was studied, because thyroid tissue, the primary lesion, was inaccessible. As a limitation, the authors acknowledged that the small sample size may reduce accuracy. Persistent Graves' disease patients showed lower TCR Shannon entropy and fewer highly expanded clones than newly diagnosed patients, suggesting clonal expansion. Sequencing and analysis were restricted to the TCR beta chain.

The sample's time point label, decoded: persistent/refractory GD, antithyroid drugs over 5 years with positive TRAb. For both TCR sequencing and RNA sequencing, RNA was extracted from PBMCs using TRIzol. The diagnosis of Graves' disease was made according to American Thyroid Association guidelines. Patients for the study were recruited at an endocrinology department in Xi'an, China. From each patient, about 9 milliliters of peripheral blood was collected into an EDTA anticoagulant tube. Ficoll Paque Plus density gradient separation was used to isolate PBMCs, and no additional T cell sorting was done. An Agilent 2100 Bioanalyzer and agarose gel were used to check RNA quality, and a NanoDrop 2000 was used to measure RNA concentration.

The receptor was isolated from a female donor with Graves disease. The starting material was peripheral blood mononuclear cells (PBMCs), obtained when the disease was refractory, from a patient treated with antithyroid drugs. This sequence uses TRBV7-6 and TRBJ1-1; a confident D gene designation cannot be given. The CDR3 protein: CASSDGPNTEAFF. The nucleotide sequence reads TGTGCCAGCAGCGACGGGCCAAACACTGAAGCTTTCTTT.